This TCR beta chain was observed in a study of neoadjuvant nivolumab and ipilimumab in lung cancer. The ends lost 5 bases at V and 4 bases at J; junction bases unmatched: 15. There are 18 residues in the CDR3. Germline CDR1 SGHVS, CDR2 FQNEAQ. Method: immunoSEQ multiplex PCR; TCRdb's copy keeps in-frame clones and lacks some. The sample carries 40,000 to 60,000 clones, roughly 89% recorded once. This material consisted of blood, taken before neoadjuvant nivolumab, alone or with ipilimumab. This chain links TRBV7-8 with TRBJ2-1; 9 nucleotides agree with TRBD2. This TCR was sampled from an adult with non-small cell lung cancer. Some clones in this sample may be carry-over from other donors' samples. This chain's CDR3 is CASSQKPRLAGRYNEQFF. CDR3 DNA sequence: TGTGCCAGCAGCCAAAAACCTCGTCTAGCGGGACGTTACAATGAGCAGTTCTTC. The full variable domain, completed using reference TRBV7-8 and TRBJ2-1, is GAGVSQSPRYKVAKRGQDVALRCDPISGHVSLFWYQQALGQGPEFLTYFQNEAQLDKSGLPSDRFFAERPEGSVSTLKIQRTQQEDSAVYLCASSQKPRLAGRYNEQFFGPGTRLTVL.